This TCR beta chain was retrieved from a study of control samples from healthy donors and cancer patients. The method was immunoSEQ multiplex PCR; TCRdb's version includes in-frame clones alone and lacks a portion of them. Of 63,000 or so clones in the sample, 89% were seen once. The germline V gene has CDR1 MNHEY and CDR2 SVGAGI. The CDR3 extends over 11 amino acids. Trimming cost V 8 bases and J 7 bases, with 12 bases left between them. The genes are TRBV6-5 and TRBJ2-7; possible D gene TRBD2, 5 bases. This receptor was taken from a man in his 60s with colorectal cancer. The source material was PBMCs. In DNA, the CDR3 is TGTGCCAGCGGGGTCCCGGGAGAGCAGTACTTC. Its translation is CASGVPGEQYF.